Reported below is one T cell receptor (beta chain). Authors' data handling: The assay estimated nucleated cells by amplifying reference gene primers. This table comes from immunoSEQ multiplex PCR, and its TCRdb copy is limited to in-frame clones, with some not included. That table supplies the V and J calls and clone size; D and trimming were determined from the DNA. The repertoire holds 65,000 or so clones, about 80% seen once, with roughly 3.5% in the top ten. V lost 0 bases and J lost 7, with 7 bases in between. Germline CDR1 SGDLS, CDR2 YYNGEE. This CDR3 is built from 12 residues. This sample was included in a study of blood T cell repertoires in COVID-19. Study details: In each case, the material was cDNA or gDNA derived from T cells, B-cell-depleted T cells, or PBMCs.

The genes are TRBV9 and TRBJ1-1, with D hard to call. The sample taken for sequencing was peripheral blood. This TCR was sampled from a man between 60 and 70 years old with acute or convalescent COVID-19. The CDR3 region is CASSVDGDEAFF. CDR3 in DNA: TGTGCCAGCAGCGTAGACGGGGATGAAGCTTTCTTT.